One sample yielded the 26 T cell receptor beta chains listed below, sequenced in a study of CD8 T cells in ankylosing spondylitis. Each CDR3 protein is one row after TCRdb ran MiXCR on the 5' RACE reads. This sample has about 130,000 distinct CDR3 sequences; 6.5% to 9% occur once, and the top ten carry less than 15%. Sample: blood, either unsorted or a sorted T cell fraction (not recorded which). The receptors here all came from a male donor with ankylosing spondylitis or in good health (not recorded which).

A few counts support this clonotype. The chain employs TRBV7-8 and TRBJ2-3, with a possible D match to TRBD2 (7 bases). With 0 bases removed from V and 5 bases from J, the gap between germline ends came to 9 bases. Germline V gives CDR1 SGHVS, CDR2 FQNEAQ. The CDR3 consists of 14 residues. The CDR3 DNA sequence: TGTGCCAGCAGCTTAGCAGGGGGGGAAGATACGCAGTATTTT. This sequence encodes CASSLAGGEDTQYF.

In this sample, this clonotype turned up many times. The chain combines TRBV5-1 with TRBJ1-1; D gene ambiguous. V dropped 4 bases and J dropped 2 bases, with 9 bases sitting between them. Germline V gives CDR1 SGHRS, CDR2 YFSETQ. The CDR3 sequence is 13 residues long. The CDR3 sequence: CASSLERNTEAFF. The CDR3, as DNA: TGCGCCAGCAGCCTGGAGAGAAACACTGAAGCTTTCTTT.

This rearrangement joins TRBV6-6 to TRBJ2-5; TRBD1 agrees at 9 bases. The trim removed 8 bases at V and 5 bases at J, leaving 9 bases unmatched. This CDR3 spans 14 amino acids. Germline V gives CDR1 MNHNY, CDR2 SVGAGI (reference sequence). In nucleotides, the CDR3 is TGTGCCAGCGAGATCACAGGGGGCGGTGAGACCCAGTACTTC. It specifies CASEITGGGETQYF.

The table lists this clonotype with many counts. This sequence joins TRBV4-1 and TRBJ2-1, with a weak D call TRBD2 (6 bases). Germline lookup yields CDR1 MGHRA and CDR2 YSYEKL. V was clipped by 3 bases and J by 7 bases, with 13 bases between them. The CDR3 length is 14 residues. The DNA of the CDR3 is TGCGCCAGCAGCCAGCCGGGACTTCTTAATGAGCAGTTCTTC. Protein product: CASSQPGLLNEQFF.

This clonotype was counted ten times or more. DNA of the CDR3: TGCGCCAGCAGCCTCGAGGTTGGGGCGACGGGGACTGAAGCTTTCTTT. Translating it yields CASSLEVGATGTEAFF. The chain has TRBV5-1 and TRBJ1-1, with D perhaps TRBD1 (5 bases). This CDR3 region has 16 residues. Germline CDR1 and CDR2: SGHRS and YFSETQ. Trimming removed 4 bases from V and 5 bases from J, with 21 bases in between.

This clonotype was seen at least ten times. V and J are TRBV15 and TRBJ2-1; TRBD1 aligns across 7 bases. This CDR3 is built from 15 residues. Trimming took 2 bases from V and 8 from J; bases not matched to a gene: 9. CDR1 is LNHNV, CDR2 YYDKDF, per germline (reference sequence). DNA for the CDR3: TGTGCCACCAGCAGACGATACACAGGGGAAGATGAGCAGTTCTTC. It yields the protein CATSRRYTGEDEQFF.

J is TRBJ1-4 and V is TRBV20-1; D might be TRBD1 (5 bases). The CDR3 has 14 residues. Looked up from germline, CDR1 is DFQATT and CDR2 is SNEGSKA (reference sequence). V shed 7 bases and J shed 4 bases, with 16 bases lying between them. CDR3 nucleotides: TGCAGTGTGACGAGGGGTACAATTAATGAAAAACTGTTTTTT. This codes for CSVTRGTINEKLFF.

This chain links TRBV30 with TRBJ2-5; D unresolved. This CDR3 has 15 amino acids. V was trimmed by 5 bases and J by 2 bases, leaving 18 bases between them. CDR1 GTSNPN and CDR2 SVGIG come from the germline V gene (reference sequence). The CDR3 spells CAWSASRPFQETQYF. For the CDR3, the DNA is TGTGCCTGGTCGGCTTCCAGACCTTTTCAAGAGACCCAGTACTTC. Combining the CDR3 with reference TRBV30 and TRBJ2-5 gives the whole variable domain SQTIHQWPATLVQPVGSPLSLECTVEGTSNPNLYWYRQAAGRGLQLLFYSVGIGQISSEVPQNLSASRPQDRQFILSSKKLLLSDSGFYLCAWSASRPFQETQYFGPGTRLLVL.

In this sample, this clonotype turned up many times. The chain couples TRBV10-3 to TRBJ2-7; D is uncertain. Trimming cost V 0 bases and J 0 bases, with 9 bases left between them. Germline assignment: CDR1 ENHRY and CDR2 SYGVKD. The CDR3 is 15 amino acids. CDR3 protein: CAISESSITSYEQYF. In DNA, the CDR3 is TGTGCCATCAGTGAGTCCTCAATTACCTCCTACGAGCAGTACTTC.

On this clonotype: This CDR3 is missing its conserved last phenylalanine or tryptophan, likely due to a read error. The CDR3, as DNA: TGTGCCAGCAGCCCTTCATTGACACCCCTGATAAACTATGGCTACACCTCC. It codes for CASSPSLTPLINYGYTS. The chain links TRBV7-9 to TRBJ1-2; D is uncertain. Germline lookup yields CDR1 SEHNR and CDR2 FQNEAQ (reference sequence). Trimming removed 5 bases from V and 2 bases from J, with 21 bases in between. The CDR3 extends over 17 amino acids.

This clonotype was seen at least ten times. The rearrangement uses TRBV27 and TRBJ1-1; D uncertain. The length of the CDR3 is 13 residues. With 4 bases removed from V and 4 bases from J, the gap between germline ends came to 10 bases. The germline CDR1 and CDR2 sequences are MNHEY and SMNVEV (reference sequence). CDR3 in amino acids: CASSYGLGTEAFF. The CDR3 bases are TGTGCCAGCAGTTATGGTCTGGGCACTGAAGCTTTCTTT.

The sample holds many counts of this clonotype. The V gene is TRBV20-1, the J gene TRBJ2-5; D possibly corresponds to TRBD2 (5 bases). Trimming left V 4 bases short and J 1 base short, with 19 bases between. The germline gives CDR1 DFQATT, CDR2 SNEGSKA (reference sequence). The CDR3 covers 16 residues. CDR3 DNA: TGCAGTGCTACAGACCCGGGCTCCCTAGCCCAAGAGACCCAGTACTTC. This encodes CSATDPGSLAQETQYF.

The chain recombines TRBV29-1 with TRBJ2-3; 8 nucleotides match TRBD2. This CDR3 contains 14 residues. Germline trimming cut 4 bases from V and 4 bases from J; bases unmatched to any gene: 7. In germline, CDR1 is SQVTM, CDR2 ANQGSEA. CDR3 DNA sequence: TGCAGCGTTGTCGGAGCGGGGGCTTCAGATACGCAGTATTTT. It translates to CSVVGAGASDTQYF.

In its sample, this clonotype was seen many times. V usage is TRBV10-2 and J usage is TRBJ1-1; D ambiguous. Looked up from germline, CDR1 is WSHSY and CDR2 is SAAADI. The ends were cut back, 4 bases at V and 7 bases at J, with 7 bases in the middle. This CDR3 is 11 amino acids long. DNA for the CDR3: TGCGCCAGCAGTGGGCCCATTGAAGCTTTCTTT. Translated, it gives CASSGPIEAFF.

This clonotype was seen many times. The chain joins TRBV23-1 to TRBJ2-3; TRBD1 aligns across 8 bases. TRBV23-1 is filed as an ORF, its function uncertain. V was clipped by 3 bases and J by 2 bases; unmatched bases: 4. The length of the CDR3 is 15 residues. CDR3 region: CASSHSDRVTDTQYF. The CDR3 bases are TGCGCCAGCAGTCACTCGGACAGGGTCACAGATACGCAGTATTTT.

This clonotype was picked up many times. The chain has TRBV5-6 and TRBJ2-7, with 11 bases aligning to TRBD2. In germline, CDR1 is SGHDT, CDR2 YYEEEE. CDR3 length: 17 amino acids. V gave up 4 bases and J gave up 4 bases; unmatched junction bases: 13. CDR3 sequence: CASSAWTSGPTQYEQYF. In nucleotides, the CDR3 is TGTGCCAGCAGCGCGTGGACTAGCGGGCCCACCCAGTACGAGCAGTACTTC.

This clonotype was observed many times. This rearrangement joins TRBV20-1 to TRBJ2-5; 8 nucleotides line up with TRBD2. The CDR3 is 15 amino acids. V shed 6 bases and J 5 bases; nucleotides not matched to a gene: 14. CDR1 is DFQATT, CDR2 SNEGSKA, per germline (reference sequence). The CDR3 DNA follows: TGCAGTGCGCCGGTTAGCGGGGATCCTGGGGAGACCCAGTACTTC. Its protein product is CSAPVSGDPGETQYF.

In its sample, this clonotype was seen many times. The chain links TRBV20-1 to TRBJ2-7, with TRBD1 matching 9 bases. The CDR3 length is 13 residues. Germline V gives CDR1 DFQATT, CDR2 SNEGSKA (reference sequence). J gave up 3 bases and V 1 base, and 1 base lay outside the gene matches. This chain's CDR3 is CSARGDRDYEQYF. CDR3 DNA: TGCAGTGCTAGAGGGGACAGGGACTACGAGCAGTACTTC.

This clonotype showed up many times. The rearrangement links TRBV5-1 to TRBJ2-5, with D perhaps matching TRBD2 (5 bases). V gave up 4 bases and J gave up 2 bases, with 15 bases separating them. The CDR3 is 15 residues long. The V gene's germline CDR1 is SGHRS and CDR2 YFSETQ. The CDR3 region is CASSDLATGQETQYF. As DNA, the CDR3 is TGCGCCAGCAGCGATCTCGCGACGGGGCAAGAGACCCAGTACTTC. The full variable domain, with the rest looked up from reference TRBV5-1 and TRBJ2-5, is KAGVTQTPRYLIKTRGQQVTLSCSPISGHRSVSWYQQTPGQGLQFLFEYFSETQRNKGNFPGRFSGRQFSNSRSEMNVSTLELGDSALYLCASSDLATGQETQYFGPGTRLLVL.

This clonotype occurred many times. V and J are TRBV20-1 and TRBJ2-1; 14 nucleotides align to TRBD2. There are 19 residues in the CDR3. The V and J ends lost 0 bases and 3 bases, in that order; junction bases with no gene match: 10. From germline, CDR1 is DFQATT and CDR2 SNEGSKA (reference sequence). The CDR3 protein is CSARDGGTSGSLGYNEQFF. DNA of the CDR3: TGCAGTGCTAGAGATGGGGGGACTAGCGGGAGTCTTGGCTACAATGAGCAGTTCTTC.

This clonotype was observed at least ten times. The chain uses TRBV5-1 and TRBJ2-4; TRBD1 is a possible D gene (5 bases). Germline assignment: CDR1 SGHRS and CDR2 YFSETQ. This CDR3 has 15 amino acids. The V gene lost 0 bases and the J gene lost 4 bases, with 11 bases spanning the gap. CDR3 sequence reads: CASSLGTIQKNIQYF. The DNA of the CDR3 is TGCGCCAGCAGCTTGGGGACAATCCAGAAAAACATTCAGTACTTC.

This clonotype has at least ten counts. V gene TRBV5-1 combines with J gene TRBJ2-3; 12 bases agree with TRBD2. Germline loops: CDR1 SGHRS, CDR2 YFSETQ. V gave up 4 bases and J gave up 5 bases; unmatched junction bases: 5. This CDR3 is 15 amino acids long. The CDR3 spells CASSTSGGIGDTQYF. The CDR3, as DNA: TGCGCCAGCAGCACTAGCGGGGGGATTGGAGATACGCAGTATTTT.

This clonotype came up many times. In nucleotides, the CDR3 is TGCGCCAGCAGCTTGGGCGGACTAGCGGTCTCCTACAATGAGCAGTTCTTC. It is translated as CASSLGGLAVSYNEQFF. The chain has TRBV5-1 and TRBJ2-1, with TRBD2 matching over 10 bases. J gave up 0 bases and V 0 bases, and 3 bases lay outside the gene matches. CDR1 is SGHRS and CDR2 is YFSETQ in the germline V gene. The CDR3 extends over 17 amino acids.

This clonotype occurred many times. The chain has TRBV14 and TRBJ2-2, with 10 nucleotides matching TRBD1. The CDR3 length is 15 residues. V trimming: 4 bases; J trimming: 4 bases; junction bases outside the gene matches: 3. Germline-derived CDR1 and CDR2 are SGHDN and FVKESK. The CDR3 spells CASSLRDRGTGELFF. The CDR3 DNA reads TGTGCCAGCAGCCTGCGGGACAGGGGCACCGGGGAGCTGTTTTTT.

This clonotype was picked up a small number of times. The chain carries TRBV5-1 and TRBJ2-6; TRBD1 agrees at 9 bases. The V gene's germline CDR1 is SGHRS and CDR2 YFSETQ. The CDR3 covers 21 residues. Losses at the gene ends were 0 bases for V and 1 base for J; bases not matched to a gene: 14. DNA of the CDR3: TGCGCCAGCAGCTTGGGAGTGAGCGGGACAGGGCTCCGATCTGGGGCCAACGTCCTGACTTTC. Its translation is CASSLGVSGTGLRSGANVLTF.

There are many counts of this clonotype. This chain links TRBV6-1 with TRBJ2-7, with 9 bases aligning to TRBD1. CDR1 is MNHNS and CDR2 is SASEGT in the germline V gene. The trim removed 5 bases at V and 7 bases at J, leaving 15 bases unmatched. CDR3 length equals 16 residues. As DNA, the CDR3 is TGTGCCAGCAGTCCTTTAGACCAGGGACAGGGAAAGGAGCAGTACTTC. It yields the protein CASSPLDQGQGKEQYF.